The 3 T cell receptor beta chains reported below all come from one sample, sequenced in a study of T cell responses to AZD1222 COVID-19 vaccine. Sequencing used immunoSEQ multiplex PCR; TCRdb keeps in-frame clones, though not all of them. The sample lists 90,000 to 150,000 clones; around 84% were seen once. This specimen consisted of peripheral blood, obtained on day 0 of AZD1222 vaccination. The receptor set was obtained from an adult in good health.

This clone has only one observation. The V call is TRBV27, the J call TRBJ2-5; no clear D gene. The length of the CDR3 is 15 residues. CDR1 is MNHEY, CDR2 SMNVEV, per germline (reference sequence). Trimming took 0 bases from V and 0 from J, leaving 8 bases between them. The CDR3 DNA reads TGTGCCAGCAGTTTATCGTGGGGATACCAAGAGACCCAGTACTTC. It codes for CASSLSWGYQETQYF.

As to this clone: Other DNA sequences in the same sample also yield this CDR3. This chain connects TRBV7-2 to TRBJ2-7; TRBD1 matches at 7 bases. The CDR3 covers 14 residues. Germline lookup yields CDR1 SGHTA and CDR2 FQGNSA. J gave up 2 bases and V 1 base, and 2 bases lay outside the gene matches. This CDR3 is CASSLGQGAYEQYF. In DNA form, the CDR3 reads TGTGCCAGCAGCTTAGGTCAGGGGGCCTACGAGCAGTACTTC. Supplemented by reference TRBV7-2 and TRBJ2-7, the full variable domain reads GAGVSQSPSNKVTEKGKDVELRCDPISGHTALYWYRQSLGQGLEFLIYFQGNSAPDKSGLPSDRFSAERTGGSVSTLTIQRTQQEDSAVYLCASSLGQGAYEQYFGPGTRLTVT.

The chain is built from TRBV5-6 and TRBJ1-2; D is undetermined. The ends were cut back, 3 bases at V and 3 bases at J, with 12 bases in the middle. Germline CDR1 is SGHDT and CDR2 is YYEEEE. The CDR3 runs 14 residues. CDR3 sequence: CASSWAGVDYGYTF. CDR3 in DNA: TGTGCCAGCAGCTGGGCCGGGGTTGACTATGGCTACACCTTC. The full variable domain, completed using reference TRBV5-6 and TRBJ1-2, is DAGVTQSPTHLIKTRGQQVTLRCSPKSGHDTVSWYQQALGQGPQFIFQYYEEEERQRGNFPDRFSGHQFPNYSSELNVNALLLGDSALYLCASSWAGVDYGYTFGSGTRLTVV.